Listed here is a single T cell receptor (beta chain). The V and J ends lost 4 bases and 0 bases, in that order; junction bases with no gene match: 5. The CDR3 totals 17 residues. Germline V gene lookup returns CDR1 SGDLS and CDR2 YYNGEE. The record originates from a study of blood T cell repertoires in COVID-19. Across the whole study: The United States, Italy and Spain provided the acute and convalescent COVID-19 samples. PBMCs, B-cell-depleted T cells, or T cells were the source of the cDNA or gDNA that made up the material.

Under the authors' procedure: Estimation of nucleated cell counts was performed using reference gene primer amplification. Using immunoSEQ multiplex PCR, the repertoire was profiled, and TCRdb retains in-frame clones only, with some absent. The V and J calls and clone size come from that table; D and trimming were worked out from the DNA. The sample records 90,000 to 150,000 clones, less than 85% being singletons. Sequenced material: peripheral blood. The chain couples TRBV9 to TRBJ2-1, with 12 bases identical to TRBD1. The TCR was taken from a human donor with acute or convalescent COVID-19. The donor label of this sample is uncertain. The CDR3 sequence: CASSRVGQGASYNEQFF. CDR3 bases: TGTGCCAGCAGCCGCGTGGGACAGGGGGCCTCCTACAATGAGCAGTTCTTC.